This T cell receptor beta chain was captured in a study of T cell clonality in common variable immunodeficiency (dated by TCRdb to the mid-2010s). Findings and caveats that apply to the study as a whole: The authors noted that sequencing repertoires of T cell subpopulations would be needed to clarify what caused the increased clonality in CVID. Differences among patients in the CVID cohort limited the correlations between repertoire features and clinical complications. CVID TCRbeta sequences reportedly showed fewer deletions and N-nucleotide insertions and lacked highly modified clones with 13 or more V deletions. Fewer TCRbeta clones were shared among CVID subjects than among healthy controls (p < 0.0001). TCRbeta clonality was higher in CVID subjects than in healthy controls (t-test p = 0.018), and the increase was most characteristic of about a third of subjects. Although equal DNA input was used, an average of approximately 74,000 unique sequences per sample was obtained for controls, compared with approximately 31,000 for CVID samples.

Sequences SQVTM (CDR1) and ANQGSEA (CDR2) are obtained from the germline V gene. The CDR3, from cysteine to phenylalanine, totals 15 residues. The DNA covers only part of the CDR3, 36 bases in frame from base 1. The junction shows trimming of 4 bases on V and 7 bases on J, and the gene matches do not reach 10 bases of it. Equivalent amounts of genomic DNA from CVID and control samples were used as sequencing input. For every sample, a 60 bp segment covering the rearranged TCRbeta CDR3 region was amplified and then sequenced. The immunoSEQ assay, a bias-corrected multiplex PCR combined with high-throughput sequencing, was used for TCRbeta amplification. The authors' analysis ran thus. Every unique nucleotide sequence counted as a clone and was annotated with V, D and J genes, copy number and frequency. Sequences were labeled productive if in frame, and non-productive if out of frame or containing stop codons. As previously described, Shannon's entropy was used to calculate clonality. The predicted amino acid sequences of productive clones were used to derive the mean CDR3 Kyte-Doolittle hydropathy. Using the R hclust function, scaled V gene usage was clustered hierarchically with Manhattan distance and complete linkage. Sharing of clones by CDR3 amino acid sequence was evaluated through resampling of 12 repertoires per group over 100 rounds. The repertoires were searched for about 68 published EBV-specific TCRbeta sequences and a few hundred published CMV-specific TCRbeta sequences. A couple of CVID samples that yielded fewer than 10,000 sequences were excluded from the analysis, so 42 CVID repertoires were retained. Held by TCRdb, this immuneACCESS table contains in-frame sequences only and omits some clones. Under half of the omission traces to an unresolved V gene where checked; the cause of the rest is unknown. V, J and clone size were drawn from that table, and D and trimming were deduced from the DNA. For this sample, some 30,000 clones appear and none is a singleton. Around 5.9% of the sample goes to the ten largest clones.

In its sample, this clone was seen many times. Its antigen is currently not known. The sequence runs out 3 residues before the end of the CDR3; the remainder is reconstructed from the germline J gene. CVID was diagnosed by standard criteria: serum IgG, IgA and/or IgM reduced below normal range, plus specific antibody deficiency. A total of fewer than 50 subjects (approximately 15 female and about 29 male; age range about 9 to 65 years, mean age around 37) were included in the CVID group. Predominantly Caucasian heritage was noted among both the CVID patients and the healthy controls. At the time of study participation, every CVID subject had been on replacement immunoglobulin therapy for at least one year. When blood was collected, none of the CVID subjects were ill or on immunomodulatory or immunosuppressive medication. Heparinized peripheral whole blood samples of 5 to 8 ml were collected from each donor. Genomic DNA from adults with common variable immune deficiency (CVID) and from healthy adult controls was the source for sequencing TCRbeta CDR3 repertoires. Diluted blood was subjected to density centrifugation over Hypaque 1077 or Ficoll-Paque for isolation of peripheral blood mononuclear cells. Genomic DNA was extracted from unsorted mononuclear cells by Qiagen column purification or by a centrifugation-based method.

The chain is encoded by TRBV29-1 joined to TRBJ1-2; 12 junctional bases match TRBD1. This clonotype originated in a human donor with common variable immunodeficiency. The sequencing input was peripheral blood mononuclear cells. The DNA read from the CDR3 is TGCAGCGTTGGAGGGTGGGGACAGGGGGCGCCTGGC. This yields the protein CSVGGWGQGAPG. The CDR3 reads in full as CSVGGWGQGAPGYTF.